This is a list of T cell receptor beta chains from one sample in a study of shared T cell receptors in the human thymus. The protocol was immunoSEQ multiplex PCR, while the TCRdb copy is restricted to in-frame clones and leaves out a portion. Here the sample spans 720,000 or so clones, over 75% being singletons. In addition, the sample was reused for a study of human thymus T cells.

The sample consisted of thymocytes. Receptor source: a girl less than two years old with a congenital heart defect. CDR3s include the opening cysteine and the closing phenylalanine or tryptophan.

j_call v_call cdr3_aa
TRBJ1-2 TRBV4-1 CASSQVPRGQLNYGYTF
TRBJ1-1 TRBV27 CASSLSASKQGEAHMNTEAFF
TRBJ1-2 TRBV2 CASSEDRGGPPNYGYTF
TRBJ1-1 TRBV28 CASSIPHRGSGLGTEAFF
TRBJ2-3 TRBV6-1 CASGWRRITDTQYF
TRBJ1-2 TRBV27 CASSSLQRDRGYGYTF
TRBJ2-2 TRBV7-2 CASSLRQELFF
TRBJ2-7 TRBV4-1 CASSQKPGQIFYEQYF
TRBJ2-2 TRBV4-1 CASSQETAGGLDTGELFF
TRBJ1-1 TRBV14 CASSQDGRDSIKINTEAFF
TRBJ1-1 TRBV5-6 CASSFLEGVNTEAFF
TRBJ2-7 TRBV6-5 CASSDRDRVAEQYF
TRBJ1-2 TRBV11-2 CASSPGQPNYGYTF
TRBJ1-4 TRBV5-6 CASSLGDSTTTRDEKLFF
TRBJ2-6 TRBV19 CASSMTLVNAVLTF
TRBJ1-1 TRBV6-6 CASRLGREAFF
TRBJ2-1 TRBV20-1 CSAPNNEQFF
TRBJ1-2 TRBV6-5 CASTQRASANYGYTF
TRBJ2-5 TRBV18 CASSPIRLRRHRREETQYF
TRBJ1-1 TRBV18 CASSRGQSASEAFF
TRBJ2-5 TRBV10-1 CAKDERVGTEETQYF
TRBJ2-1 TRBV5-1 CASSLDRAEGEQFF
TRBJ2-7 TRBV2 CASSGGKKYEQYF
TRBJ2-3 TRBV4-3 CASSQAMGLGNTDTQYF
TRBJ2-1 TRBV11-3 CASSSVGDYYEQFF
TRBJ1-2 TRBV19 CASRYPTQVEVGGYTF
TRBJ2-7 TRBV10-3 CAISFKGVPSYEQYF
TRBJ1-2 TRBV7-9 CASSLPTGTGKGDLYGYTF
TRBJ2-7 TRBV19 CASSYHPKGAGTDTYEQYF
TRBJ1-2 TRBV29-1 CSVAEANYGYTF
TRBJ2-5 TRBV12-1 CASSLLGTSGPGGETQYF
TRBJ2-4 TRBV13 CASSQWPGGPRIAKNIQYF
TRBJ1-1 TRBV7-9 CASSPSAVRRKTEAFF
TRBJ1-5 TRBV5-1 CASSTGGGGDQPQHF
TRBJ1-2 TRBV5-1 CASSRIGWGLGDNYGYTF
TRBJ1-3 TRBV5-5 CASSLLDIGNTIYF
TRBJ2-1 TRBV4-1 CASSQDGPFGNEQFF
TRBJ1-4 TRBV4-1 CASSQETGTRKLFF
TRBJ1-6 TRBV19 CASSIKQRPLHF
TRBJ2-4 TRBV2 CASQVRGLAKNIQYF
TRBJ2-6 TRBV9 CASSVLTGGGIAGANVLTF
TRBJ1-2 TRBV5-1 CASSPTVDRGLHGYTF
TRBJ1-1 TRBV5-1 CASSFDRGRSVYRDTEAFF
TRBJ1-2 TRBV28 CASSLPGGGSDGYTF
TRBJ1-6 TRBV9 CASSVRERPLHF
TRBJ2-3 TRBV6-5 CASTQTSLRGTQYF
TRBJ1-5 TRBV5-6 CASSVDSGGPQHF
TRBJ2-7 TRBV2 CASSQTGTSERYFYEQYF
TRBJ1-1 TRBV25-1 CASSDRENTEAFF
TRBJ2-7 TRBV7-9 CASPSGLAGEQYF